Described below is a single T cell receptor (beta chain) sequence and its context. What it binds is not known. The sample comes from a study of T cell responses to AZD1222 COVID-19 vaccine. Study-level results: None of the repertoires were sampled until the peak T cell response had passed. Only a handful of AZD1222 recipients were seropositive at baseline.

Germline V gene sequence: CDR1 WSHSY, CDR2 SAAADI. Between the trimmed V and J ends, which lost 1 base and 3 bases, there was a span of 9 bases. CDR3 length equals 15 residues. Method: immunoSEQ multiplex PCR; TCRdb's copy keeps in-frame clones and lacks some. Here the sample spans some 96,000 clones, about 87% being singletons. The gene calls are TRBV10-2 and TRBJ2-2; D remains ambiguous. The source material was peripheral blood, sampled on day 0 of AZD1222 vaccination. The TCR sequence derives from an adult in good health. CDR3 sequence (DNA): TGCGCCAGCAGTGAGTGGAGACCGCACACCGGGGAGCTGTTTTTT. Protein: CASSEWRPHTGELFF.